The present T cell receptor (beta chain) was sequenced within a study of blood T cells in healthy people across ages. Together with a sample-barcoded 5' primer, a J-beta primer mix was included in a second PCR lasting about 7 to 11 cycles. MiXCR, run by TCRdb on the 5' RACE reads, gives a single entry per CDR3 protein. The sample carries 600,000 or so distinct CDR3 sequences, about 30% recorded once. There were at least 5.5 micrograms of total RNA extracted from every sample. Germline loops: CDR1 DFQATT, CDR2 SNEGSKA (reference sequence). There are 15 residues in the CDR3. What was sequenced was blood. The chain is built from TRBV20-1 and TRBJ2-7, with no clear D. The J call may be incorrect, as the DNA end agrees better with TRBJ2-5. The receptor was derived from an elderly woman in good health. CDR3 sequence reads: CSARDPSGVGETQYF. DNA for the CDR3: TGCAGTGCTAGAGATCCTTCTGGGGTCGGGGAGACCCAGTACTTC.